This entry is about one T cell receptor beta chain. Its antigen is currently unknown. This sample was included in a study of T-cell reconstitution after alpha-beta-depleted transplantation in children. Study-wide points: There were some patients whose high TCRbeta diversity at day 60 came from surviving recipient T cells and thymic progenitors. Approximately two months post-transplant, alpha-beta T cells reportedly originated from several hundred expanded graft clones. The authors attributed T-cell counts and diversity one year after transplant mostly to newly produced T cells.

The germline V gene has CDR1 MDHEN and CDR2 SYDVKM. Trimming left V 10 bases short and J 4 bases short, with 16 bases between. The CDR3 loop spans 14 amino acids. Unique molecular identifiers were incorporated during preparation of the TCRbeta library. TCRdb independently ran MiXCR on the PCR reads; one entry per CDR3 protein. The table shows around 300,000 distinct CDR3 sequences, with around 10% occurring only once. The sequence was collected from a male patient aged 2-9 years who had a stem cell transplant for chronic granulomatous disease, so the T cells may come from the graft donor. The chain has TRBV28 and TRBJ1-4; no clear D. This sample comprised peripheral blood, obtained 180 days after TCRalphabeta/CD19-depleted stem cell transplant. The CDR3 region has the DNA TGTGCCATCACCCAGGACGGTAATAATGAAAAACTGTTTTTT. Translation gives CAITQDGNNEKLFF.